The entry that follows covers one T cell receptor (beta chain) sequence. The data are from a study of cytomegalovirus exposure and HLA in healthy donors. In the PCR, 60 Vbeta and 13 Jbeta primers were used. TCRdb keeps only in-frame clones here, not all; method: immunoSEQ multiplex PCR. In the table there are 100,000 to 150,000 clones, around 72% of which are singletons. Trimming left V 0 bases short and J 7 bases short, with 16 bases between. In germline, CDR1 is SGHRS, CDR2 YFSETQ. CDR3 length: 15 amino acids. Nominally healthy donors provided the samples, though records likely missed some immune exposures.

Sample: PBMCs. This sequence originates from a man aged 30-40 years in good health and CMV-seronegative. The chain has TRBV5-1 and TRBJ1-2; D gene unclear. The CDR3 bases are TGCGCCAGCAGCTTGGGGGAGGGAGCCCCTGGTGGCTACACCTTC. This gives the protein CASSLGEGAPGGYTF.